The present TCR beta chain was sequenced within a study of radiotherapy plus CTLA-4 blockade in lung cancer. Study-level information: Roughly a sixth of enrolled patients responded objectively, and 31% had disease control. Whole-study findings and limits: It was early blood T cell clone dynamics, with interferon-beta, that reportedly best predicted response. TCR clones of tumor origin grew in blood after radiotherapy plus ipilimumab.

Measured with immunoSEQ multiplex PCR; TCRdb has only the in-frame clones, and not every one. The sample holds approximately 47,000 clones, almost 65% seen once. Focal radiation was given together with CTLA-4 blockade (ipilimumab) to patients with chemo-refractory metastatic non-small-cell lung cancer. As regards this clone: Its antigen is undetermined.

The CDR3 is 13 residues long. The V end lost 4 bases, the J end lost 8 bases, and 15 bases lay between the germline ends. Per germline, CDR1 SGDLS and CDR2 YYNGEE. Material: peripheral blood, obtained from a patient treated with radiotherapy plus ipilimumab. The V call is TRBV9, the J call TRBJ1-1; D ambiguous. This sequence originates from a human donor with non-small cell lung cancer who had a partial response to radiotherapy plus ipilimumab. The DNA of the CDR3 is TGTGCCAGCAGCTCGACGGTATCTAGGGAAGCTTTCTTT. Encoded protein: CASSSTVSREAFF.